Given below is one T cell receptor (beta chain) in context. The CDR3 consists of 13 residues. The V end lost 5 bases, the J end lost 5 bases, and 10 bases lay between the germline ends. Germline V gives CDR1 MNHEY, CDR2 SVGEGT. These data are taken from a study of blood T cell repertoires in COVID-19. Assay: immunoSEQ multiplex PCR; the TCRdb copy retains only in-frame clones and omits some. The table has over 150,000 clones, roughly 81% seen once. The TCR was taken from a man aged 35-49 years with acute or convalescent COVID-19. The sequenced material came from peripheral blood. The gene calls are TRBV6-2 or TRBV6-3 and TRBJ2-1; possibly TRBD2 for D (5 bases). CDR3 region: CASSPSGNNEQFF. DNA of the CDR3: TGTGCCAGCAGTCCCTCGGGGAACAATGAGCAGTTCTTC.